A single sample is the source of the 24 T cell receptor beta chains below, sequenced in a study of blood T cell repertoires in COVID-19. The repertoire was sequenced with immunoSEQ multiplex PCR; TCRdb's copy has only in-frame clones and lacks some. The data hold 50,000 to 65,000 clones, with roughly 72% observed a single time. The sequenced material came from peripheral blood. These receptors originate from a woman aged 45-65 years with active or convalescent COVID-19.

The V and J genes are TRBV20-1 and TRBJ2-3; the match to TRBD1 covers 8 bases. J gave up 3 bases and V 3 bases, and 20 bases lay outside the gene matches. CDR1 and CDR2 (germline): DFQATT, SNEGSKA (reference sequence). This CDR3 is 19 amino acids long. The CDR3 nucleotides read TGCAGTGCTAGTAGAATCGTCGCAGTCGGACAGGGCGGGACAGATACGCAGTATTTT. Residues: CSASRIVAVGQGGTDTQYF.

This clone is large (0.1 to 1%) by share. The V and J genes are TRBV6-5 and TRBJ1-5; possible D gene TRBD1, 6 bases. Germline lookup yields CDR1 MNHEY and CDR2 SVGAGI. Trimming took off 4 bases at V and 2 bases at J, with 12 bases between the two ends. This CDR3 has 15 amino acids. Written as DNA, the CDR3 is TGTGCCAGCAGTTCATCACAGGGAGGCAATCAGCCCCAGCATTTT. Translating gives CASSSSQGGNQPQHF.

This chain links TRBV7-9 with TRBJ2-5; TRBD2 agrees at 13 bases. This CDR3 contains 15 residues. CDR1 and CDR2 from the germline V gene are SEHNR and FQNEAQ (reference sequence). J gave up 3 bases and V 6 bases, and 4 bases lay outside the gene matches. CDR3 nucleotides: TGTGCCAGCAGTTCGGGACTAGCGGGAAAAGAGACCCAGTACTTC. Translated: CASSSGLAGKETQYF.

The rearrangement joins TRBV7-9 to TRBJ1-6; maybe TRBD1 (5 bases). Germline V gene data show CDR1 as SEHNR and CDR2 as FQNEAQ (reference sequence). This CDR3 spans 13 amino acids. V lost 5 bases and J lost 7, with 9 bases in between. This CDR3 reads CASSQTENSPLHF. DNA of the CDR3: TGTGCCAGCAGCCAGACAGAGAATTCACCCCTCCACTTT. Based on the CDR3 plus reference TRBV7-9 and TRBJ1-6, the full variable domain is DTGVSQNPRHKITKRGQNVTFRCDPISEHNRLYWYRQTLGQGPEFLTYFQNEAQLEKSRLLSDRFSAERPKGSFSTLEIQRTEQGDSAMYLCASSQTENSPLHFGNGTRLTVT.

The V and J genes are TRBV7-3 and TRBJ2-3; 7 bases align to TRBD2. The CDR3 covers 17 residues. Unmatched junction bases numbered 13, after V lost 2 bases and J lost 5 bases. Germline V gene lookup returns CDR1 SGHTA and CDR2 FQGTGA. The CDR3 protein is CASSLRAWSGVGDTQYF. The DNA for the CDR3 is TGTGCCAGCAGCTTACGGGCTTGGAGCGGGGTTGGAGATACGCAGTATTTT.

This clone occurred a few times. CDR3 coding DNA: TGCGCCAGCAGCGATGTAGCGGGAGAGGGGTATGAGCAGTTCTTC. It translates to CASSDVAGEGYEQFF. The V gene is TRBV5-1, the J gene TRBJ2-1; 9 positions match TRBD2. The length of the CDR3 is 15 residues. Germline values: CDR1 SGHRS, CDR2 YFSETQ. After removal of 4 bases from V and 8 bases from J, the junction contained 10 bases not matched to a gene.

The chain joins TRBV27 to TRBJ2-1; a weak D match, TRBD1 (6 bases). Trimming pared 5 bases from V and 7 bases from J, leaving 18 bases between. The CDR3 length is 15 residues. Germline assignment: CDR1 MNHEY and CDR2 SMNVEV (reference sequence). CDR3 nucleotides: TGTGCCAGCAGTCGGACAGACGACTGGAGGAATGAGCAGTTCTTC. The encoded protein is CASSRTDDWRNEQFF.

V is TRBV18 and J is TRBJ2-5; a weak D match, TRBD2 (5 bases). The germline V gene encodes CDR1 KGHSH and CDR2 LQKENI. V dropped 3 bases and J dropped 4 bases, with 15 bases sitting between them. There are 15 residues in the CDR3. The CDR3 reads CASSPAPGFRETQYF. The CDR3 DNA sequence: TGTGCCAGCTCACCTGCGCCGGGGTTCCGAGAGACCCAGTACTTC.

The V gene is TRBV27, the J gene TRBJ1-3, with D uncertain. CDR3 length equals 14 residues. V lost 1 base, J lost 3 bases, and 7 bases lay in between. Germline assignment: CDR1 MNHEY and CDR2 SMNVEV (reference sequence). The CDR3: CASSLLGSGNTIYF. The CDR3 DNA follows: TGTGCCAGCAGTTTATTAGGGAGTGGAAACACCATATATTTT.

The rearrangement joins TRBV9 to TRBJ2-7, with TRBD2 matching 8 bases. J lost 0 bases, V lost 4 bases, and 6 bases had no gene match. CDR3 length: 15 residues. Germline assignment: CDR1 SGDLS and CDR2 YYNGEE. CDR3 DNA sequence: TGTGCCAGCAGCATCGGGGGGGCACACTCCTACGAGCAGTACTTC. Protein product: CASSIGGAHSYEQYF.

The chain links TRBV24-1 to TRBJ1-1; D remains ambiguous. The CDR3 sequence is 13 residues long. V was cut by 4 bases and J by 1 base, with 6 bases left in between. In germline, CDR1 is KGHDR, CDR2 SFDVKD. The CDR3 loop reads CATSDPWNTEAFF. In DNA form, the CDR3 reads TGTGCCACCAGTGACCCCTGGAACACTGAAGCTTTCTTT.

The chain joins TRBV5-4 to TRBJ1-2; D is perhaps TRBD1 (6 bases). In germline, CDR1 is SGHNT, CDR2 YYREEE (reference sequence). Trimming left V 1 base short and J 3 bases short, with 13 bases between. CDR3 length equals 15 residues. In nucleotides, the CDR3 is TGTGCCAGCAGCTTGTCCGGACAGACTTACTATGGCTACACCTTC. Its translation is CASSLSGQTYYGYTF. Looking up the rest from reference TRBV5-4 and TRBJ1-2 gives the full variable domain: ETGVTQSPTHLIKTRGQQVTLRCSSQSGHNTVSWYQQALGQGPQFIFQYYREEENGRGNFPPRFSGLQFPNYSSELNVNALELDDSALYLCASSLSGQTYYGYTFGSGTRLTVV.

This clone was found once. V is TRBV7-9 and J is TRBJ2-5; D possibly corresponds to TRBD2 (6 bases). Trimming shortened V by 10 bases and J by 4 bases, and 16 bases separated the two germline ends. The CDR3 contains 13 residues. From germline, CDR1 is SEHNR and CDR2 FQNEAQ (reference sequence). CDR3 protein: CANLRGAGETQYF. The CDR3 coding sequence is TGTGCCAACTTGAGGGGAGCGGGAGAGACCCAGTACTTC. The variable domain in full, with the rest retrieved from reference TRBV7-9 and TRBJ2-5, is DTGVSQNPRHKITKRGQNVTFRCDPISEHNRLYWYRQTLGQGPEFLTYFQNEAQLEKSRLLSDRFSAERPKGSFSTLEIQRTEQGDSAMYLCANLRGAGETQYFGPGTRLLVL.

The CDR3 DNA is TGTGCCAGCAGCGTAGGATCCCACAGGACAACTGAAGCTTTCTTT. It encodes CASSVGSHRTTEAFF. The chain links TRBV9 to TRBJ1-1; D possibly corresponds to TRBD1 (5 bases). CDR1 is SGDLS and CDR2 is YYNGEE in the germline V gene. The germline V and J ends were trimmed by 0 bases and 5 bases, with 14 bases remaining between them. This CDR3 is built from 15 residues. Drawing the rest from reference TRBV9 and TRBJ1-1, the complete variable domain is DSGVTQTPKHLITATGQRVTLRCSPRSGDLSVYWYQQSLDQGLQFLIQYYNGEERAKGNILERFSAQQFPDLHSELNLSSLELGDSALYFCASSVGSHRTTEAFFGQGTRLTVV.

V is TRBV7-2 and J is TRBJ2-7, with 7 bases matching TRBD2. V trimming: 2 bases; J trimming: 3 bases; junction bases outside the gene matches: 7. The CDR3 loop spans 15 amino acids. The germline CDR1 and CDR2 sequences are SGHTA and FQGNSA. As DNA, the CDR3 is TGTGCCAGCAGCTTATTAAGCGGGACTGGCTACGAGCAGTACTTC. It yields the protein CASSLLSGTGYEQYF. The full variable domain, rest sourced from reference TRBV7-2 and TRBJ2-7, is GAGVSQSPSNKVTEKGKDVELRCDPISGHTALYWYRQSLGQGLEFLIYFQGNSAPDKSGLPSDRFSAERTGGSVSTLTIQRTQQEDSAVYLCASSLLSGTGYEQYFGPGTRLTVT.

The chain combines TRBV24-1 with TRBJ2-1; 13 nucleotides align to TRBD2. The CDR3 has 16 amino acids. After removal of 7 bases from V and 9 bases from J, the junction contained 11 bases not matched to a gene. From germline, CDR1 is KGHDR and CDR2 SFDVKD. CDR3 coding DNA: TGTGCCACCAGCCGGACAACTAGCGGGAGGGCCGGTGAGCAGTTCTTC. Amino acids: CATSRTTSGRAGEQFF.

This clone was observed once. The genes are TRBV27 and TRBJ2-1, with 12 nucleotides matching TRBD1. The CDR3 runs 19 residues. Germline-derived CDR1 and CDR2 are MNHEY and SMNVEV (reference sequence). Unmatched junction bases numbered 22, after V lost 7 bases and J lost 9 bases. The CDR3 bases are TGTGCCAGCATAGAAAGACCGGGACAGGGGGCGAGGCGGAGCGGTGAGCAGTTCTTC. Translation: CASIERPGQGARRSGEQFF.

The chain carries TRBV7-8 and TRBJ2-1, with TRBD2 matching 7 bases. The germline V gene encodes CDR1 SGHVS and CDR2 FQNEAQ. Trimming cost V 5 bases and J 7 bases; bases outside gene matches: 8. The CDR3 contains 14 residues. The CDR3 DNA is TGTGCCAGCAGCCAGAGGCGGGAGCGGAATGAGCAGTTCTTC. Protein product: CASSQRRERNEQFF.

The rearrangement joins TRBV7-6 to TRBJ2-3, with 9 bases aligning to TRBD2. This CDR3 is built from 17 residues. Germline lookup yields CDR1 SGHVS and CDR2 FNYEAQ. V lost 2 bases, J lost 0 bases, and 6 bases stayed unmatched. The CDR3 region is CASSLNPSGASTDTQYF. CDR3 DNA: TGTGCCAGCAGCTTAAACCCTAGCGGGGCTAGCACAGATACGCAGTATTTT.

The V call is TRBV4-1, the J call TRBJ2-5, with D hard to call. V lost 0 bases and J 5 bases, leaving 7 bases between the germline ends. CDR3 length: 13 residues. Germline V lookup: CDR1 MGHRA, CDR2 YSYEKL. The CDR3 loop is CASSQDSRETQYF. CDR3 coding DNA: TGCGCCAGCAGCCAAGATAGCCGGGAGACCCAGTACTTC.

This clone is medium-sized. The J gene is TRBJ1-1, the V gene TRBV19; no clear D gene. V lost 8 bases to trimming and J lost 2 bases, with 12 bases between them. Germline CDR1 LNHDA, CDR2 SQIVND (reference sequence). There are 13 residues in the CDR3. The CDR3 loop is CASVGDLNTEAFF. CDR3 sequence (DNA): TGTGCCAGTGTCGGGGATCTTAACACTGAAGCTTTCTTT.

V usage is TRBV2 and J usage is TRBJ2-5; the D is unclear. V shed 7 bases and J shed 2 bases, with 8 bases lying between them. Germline V gene data show CDR1 as SNHLY and CDR2 as FYNNEI. The CDR3 consists of 12 residues. The CDR3 sequence is CASIQNQETQYF. The DNA of the CDR3 is TGTGCCAGCATACAGAATCAAGAGACCCAGTACTTC.

This chain links TRBV4-2 with TRBJ2-7, with TRBD2 matching 14 bases. Germline V gene data show CDR1 as LGHNA and CDR2 as YNFKEQ. V trimming: 5 bases; J trimming: 4 bases; junction bases outside the gene matches: 10. The CDR3 extends over 17 amino acids. The CDR3 sequence is CASSETGTSGRVYEQYF. The CDR3 nucleotides read TGTGCCAGCAGCGAAACCGGGACTAGCGGGAGAGTTTACGAGCAGTACTTC.

The rearrangement joins TRBV4-1 to TRBJ1-5; D unclear. The CDR3 is made up of 15 amino acids. Germline values: CDR1 MGHRA, CDR2 YSYEKL. The germline V and J ends were trimmed by 2 bases and 1 base, with 9 bases remaining between them. CDR3 residues: CASSQPGWSNQPQHF. CDR3 sequence (DNA): TGCGCCAGCAGCCAACCGGGGTGGAGCAATCAGCCCCAGCATTTT.